This T cell receptor beta chain was recovered during a study of graft-versus-host responses after intestinal transplantation. For the study at large: Once they had received anti-thymocyte globulin induction, all recipients took tacrolimus and steroids for about three years.

Study-level findings and limits: Analysis identified GvH clones in recipient marrow, with some appearing first in ileum or blood.

About this clone: The antigen is undetermined.

Germline assignment: CDR1 LNHDA and CDR2 SQIVND (reference sequence). Trimming cost V 3 bases and J 8 bases; bases outside gene matches: 7. This CDR3 is 15 amino acids long. Sequenced by immunoSEQ multiplex PCR; TCRdb stores in-frame clones only, minus some. The sample lists roughly 80,000 clones, roughly 84% occurring once. The source material was unstimulated CD8+ T cells sorted from spleen or lymph node cells, sampled before transplant. The clonotype originates from a human donor who was the organ donor for an intestinal transplant. V is TRBV19 and J is TRBJ2-2, with 9 bases fitting TRBD1. CDR3 loop: CASSIVQGAAGELFF. For the CDR3, the DNA is TGTGCCAGTAGTATCGTACAGGGGGCGGCTGGGGAGCTGTTTTTT.